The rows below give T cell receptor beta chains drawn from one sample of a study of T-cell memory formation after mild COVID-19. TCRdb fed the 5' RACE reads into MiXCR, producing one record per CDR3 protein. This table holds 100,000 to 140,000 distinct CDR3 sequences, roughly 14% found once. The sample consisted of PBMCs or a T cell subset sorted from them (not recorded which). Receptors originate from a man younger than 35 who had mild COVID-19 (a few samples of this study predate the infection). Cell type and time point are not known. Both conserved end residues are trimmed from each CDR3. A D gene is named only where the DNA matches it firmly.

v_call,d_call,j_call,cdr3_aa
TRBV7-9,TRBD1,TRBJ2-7,ASEPGQGIYEQY
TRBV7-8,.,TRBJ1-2,ASSPDPGSNGYT
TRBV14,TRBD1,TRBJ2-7,ASSQIRDSVEQY
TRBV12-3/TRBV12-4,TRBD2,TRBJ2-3,ASSSLGLAGGDTQY
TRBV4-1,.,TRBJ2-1,ASSQRWDSYNEQF
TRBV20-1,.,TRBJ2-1,SARDGSPNIYNEQF
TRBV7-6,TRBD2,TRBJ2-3,ASSFTSGGVADTQY
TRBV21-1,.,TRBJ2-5,ASSKTGGQETQY
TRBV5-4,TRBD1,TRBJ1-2,ASSLIQGSAYGYT
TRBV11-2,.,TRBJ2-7,ASSLGLYEQY
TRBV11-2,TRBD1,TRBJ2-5,ASSWRGQVSQETQY
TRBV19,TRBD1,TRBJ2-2,ASSGQGPDSGELF
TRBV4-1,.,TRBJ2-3,ASSQDRTESTDTQY
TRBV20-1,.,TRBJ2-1,SARDQGTYSYNEQF
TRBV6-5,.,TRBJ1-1,ASSLGGRGAAF
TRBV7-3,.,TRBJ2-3,ASSPIAGAGTDTQY
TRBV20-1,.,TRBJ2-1,SARGGDSHNEQF
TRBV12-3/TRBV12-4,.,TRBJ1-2,ASRGEDSYGYT
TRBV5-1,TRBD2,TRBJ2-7,ASSRDGEGLH
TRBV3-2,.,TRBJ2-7,ASSQDSGIIDRCSPTSYEQY
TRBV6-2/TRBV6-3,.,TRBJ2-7,ASSYTSYEQY
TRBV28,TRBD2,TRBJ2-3,ASSLERELAARTDTQY